The TCR beta chain under discussion was sequenced for a study of shared clonotypes between healthy human individuals. Measured with immunoSEQ multiplex PCR; TCRdb has only the in-frame clones, and not every one. The sample lists some 2,100,000 clones, 93% occurring once. CDR3 length equals 13 residues. V was pared by 4 bases and J by 5 bases, with 12 bases between. Germline loops: CDR1 LNHDA, CDR2 SQIVND (reference sequence). CD45RO negativity and positive selection for CCR7 defined naive CD8 cells, a population that excluded terminally differentiated effector memory CD45RA+ cells. The TCR originated in a man aged 18 to 30 in good health. Some clones in this sample may be carry-over from other donors' samples. J is TRBJ2-7 and V is TRBV19; D is possibly TRBD1 or TRBD2 (5 bases each). Sequenced material: naive CD8+ T cells from PBMCs. In DNA form, the CDR3 reads TGTGCCAGTAGTAGGGACCTAGAAGACGAGCAGTACTTC. It encodes CASSRDLEDEQYF.